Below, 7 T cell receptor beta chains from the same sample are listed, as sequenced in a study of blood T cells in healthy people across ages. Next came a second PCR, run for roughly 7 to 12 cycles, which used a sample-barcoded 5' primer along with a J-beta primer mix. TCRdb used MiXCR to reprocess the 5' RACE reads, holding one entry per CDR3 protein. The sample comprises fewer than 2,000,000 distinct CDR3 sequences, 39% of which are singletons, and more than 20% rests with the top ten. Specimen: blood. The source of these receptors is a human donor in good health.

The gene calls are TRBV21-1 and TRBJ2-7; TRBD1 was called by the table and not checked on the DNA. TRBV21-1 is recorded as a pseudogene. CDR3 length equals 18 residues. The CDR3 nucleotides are TGTGCCAGCGCAACTGGGACAGGCTTTACCCAAGCCTCCTACGAGCAGTACTTC. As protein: CASATGTGFTQASYEQYF.

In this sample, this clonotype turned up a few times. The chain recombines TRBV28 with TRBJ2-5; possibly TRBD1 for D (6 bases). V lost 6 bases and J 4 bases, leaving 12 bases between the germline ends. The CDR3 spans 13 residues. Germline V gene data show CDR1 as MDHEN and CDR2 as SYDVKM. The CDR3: CASRPGHLETQYF. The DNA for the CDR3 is TGTGCCAGCAGACCGGGACACTTAGAGACCCAGTACTTC.

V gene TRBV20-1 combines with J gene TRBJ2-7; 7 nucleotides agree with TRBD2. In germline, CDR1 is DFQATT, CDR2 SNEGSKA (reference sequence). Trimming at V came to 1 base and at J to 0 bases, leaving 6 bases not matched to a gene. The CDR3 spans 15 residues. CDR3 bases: TGCAGTGCTAGAGGGGAGGGACTTAGCTCCTACGAGCAGTACTTC. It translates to CSARGEGLSSYEQYF.

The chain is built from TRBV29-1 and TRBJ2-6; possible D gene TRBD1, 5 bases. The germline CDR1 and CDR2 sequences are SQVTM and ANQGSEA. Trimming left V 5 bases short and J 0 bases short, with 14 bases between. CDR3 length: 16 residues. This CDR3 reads CSVNGRTSSGANVLTF. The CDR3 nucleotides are TGCAGCGTTAACGGCAGGACAAGCTCTGGGGCCAACGTCCTGACTTTC.

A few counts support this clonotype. CDR3 amino acids: CASRDRGKTQYF. The CDR3 DNA reads as TGTGCCAGCAGGGACAGGGGGAAGACCCAGTACTTC. The chain recombines TRBV2 with TRBJ2-5; 10 positions agree with TRBD1. The CDR3 covers 12 residues. V trimming: 6 bases; J trimming: 6 bases; junction bases outside the gene matches: 1. CDR1 is SNHLY, CDR2 FYNNEI, per germline.

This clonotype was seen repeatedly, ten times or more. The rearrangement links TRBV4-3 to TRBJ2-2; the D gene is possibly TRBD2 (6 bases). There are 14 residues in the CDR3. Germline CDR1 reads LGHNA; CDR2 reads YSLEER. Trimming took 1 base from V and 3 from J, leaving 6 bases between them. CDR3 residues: CASSQGLDTGELFF. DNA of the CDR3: TGCGCCAGCAGCCAAGGACTAGACACCGGGGAGCTGTTTTTT.

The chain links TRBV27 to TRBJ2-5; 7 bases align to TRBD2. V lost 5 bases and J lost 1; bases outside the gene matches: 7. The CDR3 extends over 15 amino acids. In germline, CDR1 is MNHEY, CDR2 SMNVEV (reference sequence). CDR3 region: CASSGGDSIQETQYF. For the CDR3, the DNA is TGTGCCAGCAGTGGGGGGGACTCCATCCAAGAGACCCAGTACTTC.